Listed below are T cell receptor beta chains from one sample, sequenced in a study of regulatory T cells in long-lasting Graves disease. MiXCR, applied by TCRdb to the multiplex PCR reads, yields one record per CDR3 protein. The profile covers roughly 450,000 distinct CDR3 sequences, with around 21% appearing a single time and approximately 7.8% taken by the ten largest. Here the sequenced sample was peripheral blood mononuclear cells (PBMCs), taken when the disease was refractory, from a patient treated with antithyroid drugs. The source of these receptors is a female donor with Graves disease. CDR3s include the opening cysteine and the closing phenylalanine or tryptophan. The order of the fields is V gene, D gene, J gene, clone size, CDR3 protein, CDR3 DNA. A D gene is named only where the DNA matches it firmly. Some rows mark clone size as missing; the rest say once, few, many or name a class of expanded clone.

TRBV6-1	-	TRBJ2-7	many	CASSVISSYEQYF	TGTGCCAGCAGTGTTATTAGCTCCTACGAGCAGTACTTC
TRBV5-1	-	TRBJ1-1	-	CASSLGAITEAFF	TGCGCCAGCAGCTTGGGAGCGATCACTGAAGCTTTCTTT
TRBV28	-	TRBJ2-1	few	CASSRRLSYNEQFF	TGTGCCAGCAGTCGTCGACTGTCCTACAATGAGCAGTTCTTC
TRBV5-1	-	TRBJ1-1	many	CASSWREEMNTEAFF	TGCGCCAGCAGCTGGAGGGAGGAAATGAACACTGAAGCTTTCTTT
TRBV3-1	-	TRBJ2-2	many	CASSKGSRAGELFF	TGTGCCAGCAGTAAGGGAAGTCGGGCCGGGGAGCTGTTTTTT
TRBV7-8	TRBD1	TRBJ1-6	few	CASSLSGGFGNSPLHF	TGTGCCAGCAGCTTATCAGGGGGCTTTGGAAATTCACCCCTCCACTTT
TRBV10-3	-	TRBJ2-2	-	CAITEGTNTGELFF	TGTGCCATCACCGAGGGGACGAACACCGGGGAGCTGTTTTTT
TRBV19	TRBD1	TRBJ2-2	-	CASTSGQGYTRTGELFF	TGTGCCAGTACCAGCGGACAGGGTTATACCCGCACCGGGGAGCTGTTTTTT
TRBV12-3/TRBV12-4	TRBD1	TRBJ2-3	few	CASSLPLRDSYPLDTQYF	TGTGCCAGCAGCCTGCCTCTCCGGGACAGCTACCCGTTAGATACGCAGTATTTT
TRBV20-1	TRBD2	TRBJ2-7	-	CSARDQQRERYEQYF	TGCAGTGCTAGAGATCAGCAGCGGGAGCGGTACGAGCAGTACTTC
TRBV6-5	-	TRBJ1-5	-	CASSSHRKASMNQPQHF	TGTGCCAGCAGTTCCCACCGTAAAGCCTCTATGAATCAGCCCCAGCATTTT
TRBV28	-	TRBJ2-7	-	CASRNVQGIHEQYF	TGTGCCAGCAGAAACGTCCAGGGGATCCACGAGCAGTACTTC
TRBV20-1	TRBD2	TRBJ2-5	-	CSAIREEGLAGVRVKETQYF	TGCAGTGCTATCCGCGAAGAGGGACTAGCGGGAGTTAGGGTGAAAGAGACCCAGTACTTC
TRBV5-6	TRBD1	TRBJ1-1	few	CASSTNRGMVTEAFF	TGTGCCAGCAGCACAAACAGGGGTATGGTGACTGAAGCTTTCTTT
TRBV6-1	-	TRBJ1-1	many	CASIDGMNTEAFF	TGTGCCAGCATTGATGGAATGAACACTGAAGCTTTCTTT
TRBV20-1	-	TRBJ2-6	-	CSARASGLSSGANVLTF	TGCAGTGCTAGGGCAAGCGGGTTAAGCTCTGGGGCCAACGTCCTGACTTTC
TRBV5-1	TRBD2	TRBJ2-1	-	CASSLIRALAGGFNEQFF	TGTGCCAGCAGCCTCATTCGCGCCCTAGCGGGAGGGTTCAATGAGCAGTTCTTC
TRBV28	-	TRBJ1-2	-	CASSFNFLGYTF	TGTGCCAGCAGTTTTAATTTTCTTGGCTACACCTTC
TRBV20-1	-	TRBJ1-1	few	CSANRFTPKQGGTEAFF	TGCAGTGCAAACCGATTCACCCCTAAACAGGGAGGGACTGAAGCTTTCTTT
TRBV7-2	-	TRBJ2-7	many	CASRLVYEQYF	TGTGCCAGCAGACTAGTCTACGAGCAGTACTTC
TRBV7-2	-	TRBJ2-5	many	CASSPSGRETQYF	TGTGCCAGCAGCCCAAGTGGGAGAGAGACCCAGTACTTC
TRBV28	-	TRBJ2-2	many	CASSLMTGELFF	TGTGCCAGCAGCCTGATGACGGGGGAGCTGTTTTTT
TRBV6-5	TRBD1	TRBJ2-4	few	CASSYQRGRYF	TGTGCCAGCAGTTACCAAAGGGGGCGATACTTC
TRBV20-1	-	TRBJ1-2	few	CSARDAWRNNYGYTF	TGCAGTGCTAGAGATGCTTGGAGAAATAACTATGGCTACACCTTC
TRBV5-4	-	TRBJ2-2	-	CASSLEAQNTGELFF	TGTGCCAGCAGCTTGGAGGCTCAGAACACCGGGGAGCTGTTTTTT
TRBV7-8	-	TRBJ1-5	-	CASSPSRPGGNQPQHF	TGTGCCAGCAGCCCCTCTCGTCCGGGGGGCAATCAGCCCCAGCATTTT
TRBV5-6	-	TRBJ1-2	many	CASGTSTGLYGYTF	TGTGCCAGCGGAACATCGACAGGACTTTATGGCTACACCTTC
TRBV20-1	-	TRBJ2-7	-	CSARDQLVGGEQYF	TGCAGTGCTAGAGATCAACTAGTCGGGGGCGAGCAGTACTTC
TRBV28	-	TRBJ1-2	many	CASSPQTEGGGYGYTF	TGTGCCAGCAGTCCGCAAACGGAGGGGGGGGGCTATGGCTACACCTTC
TRBV20-1	-	TRBJ2-7	-	CSARGLTAGGEQYF	TGCAGTGCTAGGGGACTCACGGCGGGTGGCGAGCAGTACTTC
TRBV27	-	TRBJ2-7	few	CASSSYFIRSSYEQYF	TGTGCCAGCAGTTCCTACTTTATCAGGAGCTCCTACGAGCAGTACTTC
TRBV12-3/TRBV12-4	-	TRBJ1-4	many	CASSLAGRGEKLFF	TGTGCCAGCAGTTTAGCAGGGCGAGGAGAAAAACTGTTTTTT